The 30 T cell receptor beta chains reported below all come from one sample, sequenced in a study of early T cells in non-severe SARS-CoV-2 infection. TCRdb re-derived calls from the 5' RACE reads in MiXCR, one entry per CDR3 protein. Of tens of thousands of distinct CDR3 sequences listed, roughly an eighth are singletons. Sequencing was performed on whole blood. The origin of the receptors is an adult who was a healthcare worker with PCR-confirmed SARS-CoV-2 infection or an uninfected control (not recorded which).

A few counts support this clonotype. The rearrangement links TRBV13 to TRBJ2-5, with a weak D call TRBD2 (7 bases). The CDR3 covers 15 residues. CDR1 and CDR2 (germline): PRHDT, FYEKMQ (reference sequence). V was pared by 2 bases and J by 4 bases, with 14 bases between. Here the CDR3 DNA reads TGTGCCAGCAGCTTAAGGCAGGGGAGGGGAGAGACCCAGTACTTC. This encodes CASSLRQGRGETQYF. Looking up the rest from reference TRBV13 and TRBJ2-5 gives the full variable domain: AAGVIQSPRHLIKEKRETATLKCYPIPRHDTVYWYQQGPGQDPQFLISFYEKMQSDKGSIPDRFSAQQFSDYHSELNMSSLELGDSALYFCASSLRQGRGETQYFGPGTRLLVL.

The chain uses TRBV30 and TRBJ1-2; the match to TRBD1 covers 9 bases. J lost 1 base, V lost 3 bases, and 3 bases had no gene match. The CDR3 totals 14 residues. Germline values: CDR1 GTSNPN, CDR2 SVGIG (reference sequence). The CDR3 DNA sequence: TGTGCCTGGAGACAGGGGGCGAGTAACTATGGCTACACCTTC. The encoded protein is CAWRQGASNYGYTF.

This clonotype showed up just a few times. CDR3 amino acids: CSAAPSRADTQYF. The CDR3 nucleotides read TGCAGCGCTGCCCCCTCTAGGGCAGATACGCAGTATTTT. The V gene is TRBV29-1, the J gene TRBJ2-3; D remains ambiguous. V was pared by 7 bases and J by 4 bases, with 15 bases between. Germline CDR1 SQVTM, CDR2 ANQGSEA. The CDR3 has 13 residues.

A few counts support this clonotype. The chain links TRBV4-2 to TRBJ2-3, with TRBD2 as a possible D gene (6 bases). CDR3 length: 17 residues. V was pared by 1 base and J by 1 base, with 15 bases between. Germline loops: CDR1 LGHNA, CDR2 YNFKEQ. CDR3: CASSQGLDWGGTDTQYF. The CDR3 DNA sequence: TGTGCCAGCAGCCAAGGCTTGGATTGGGGGGGCACAGATACGCAGTATTTT.

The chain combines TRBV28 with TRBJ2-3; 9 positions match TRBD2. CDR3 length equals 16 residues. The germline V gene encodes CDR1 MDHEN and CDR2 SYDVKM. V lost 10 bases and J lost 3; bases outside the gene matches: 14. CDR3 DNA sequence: TGTGCCACCCAAAGTATGCGGGGGGGCCGGACAGATACGCAGTATTTT. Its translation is CATQSMRGGRTDTQYF.

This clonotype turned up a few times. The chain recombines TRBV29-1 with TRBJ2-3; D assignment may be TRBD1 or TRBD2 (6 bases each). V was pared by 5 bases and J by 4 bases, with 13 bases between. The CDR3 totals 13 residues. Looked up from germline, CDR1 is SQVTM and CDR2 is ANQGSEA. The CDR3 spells CSVLRGRADTQYF. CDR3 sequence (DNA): TGCAGCGTTCTACGGGGGCGGGCAGATACGCAGTATTTT.

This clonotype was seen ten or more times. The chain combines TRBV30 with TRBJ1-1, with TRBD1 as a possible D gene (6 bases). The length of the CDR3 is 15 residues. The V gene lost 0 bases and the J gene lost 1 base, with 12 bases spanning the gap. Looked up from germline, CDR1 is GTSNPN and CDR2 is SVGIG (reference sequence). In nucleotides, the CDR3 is TGTGCCTGGAGTGTGGGGGGGCTGTCGAACACTGAAGCTTTCTTT. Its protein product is CAWSVGGLSNTEAFF.

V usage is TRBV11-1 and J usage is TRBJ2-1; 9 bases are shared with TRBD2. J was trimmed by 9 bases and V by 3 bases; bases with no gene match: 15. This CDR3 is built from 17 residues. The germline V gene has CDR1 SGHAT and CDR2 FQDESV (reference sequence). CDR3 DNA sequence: TGTGCCAGCAGCTTTACCTTGTCCGCGGGGGGGCTTAGTGAGCAGTTCTTC. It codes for CASSFTLSAGGLSEQFF.

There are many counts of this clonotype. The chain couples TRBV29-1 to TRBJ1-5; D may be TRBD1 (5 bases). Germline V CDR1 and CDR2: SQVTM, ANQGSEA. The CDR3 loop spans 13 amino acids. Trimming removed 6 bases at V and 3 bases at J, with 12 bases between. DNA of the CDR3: TGCAGCGTGACAGTGGGGACCAATCAGCCCCAGCATTTT. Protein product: CSVTVGTNQPQHF. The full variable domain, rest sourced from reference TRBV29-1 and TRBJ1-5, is SAVISQKPSRDICQRGTSLTIQCQVDSQVTMMFWYRQQPGQSLTLIATANQGSEATYESGFVIDKFPISRPNLTFSTLTVSNMSPEDSSIYLCSVTVGTNQPQHFGDGTRLSIL.

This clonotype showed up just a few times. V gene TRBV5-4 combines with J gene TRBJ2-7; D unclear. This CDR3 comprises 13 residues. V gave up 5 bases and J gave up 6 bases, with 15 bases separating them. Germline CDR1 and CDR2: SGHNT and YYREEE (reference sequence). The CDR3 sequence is CASSIAKKREQYF. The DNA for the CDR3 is TGTGCCAGCAGTATTGCTAAGAAACGCGAGCAGTACTTC.

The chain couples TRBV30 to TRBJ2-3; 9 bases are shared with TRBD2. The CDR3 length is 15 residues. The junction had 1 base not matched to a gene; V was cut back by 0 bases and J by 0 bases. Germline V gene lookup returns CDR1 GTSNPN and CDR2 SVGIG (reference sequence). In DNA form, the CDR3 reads TGTGCCTGGAGTGTTCTAGCGGGGAGCACAGATACGCAGTATTTT. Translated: CAWSVLAGSTDTQYF.

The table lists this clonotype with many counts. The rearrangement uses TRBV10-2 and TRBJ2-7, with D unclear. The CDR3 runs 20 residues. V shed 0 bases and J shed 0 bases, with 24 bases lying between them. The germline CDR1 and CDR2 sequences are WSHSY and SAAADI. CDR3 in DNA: TGCGCCAGCAGTGAGTCGGAGTTCCGCCCCTCCGGGCCGATCTCCTACGAGCAGTACTTC. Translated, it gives CASSESEFRPSGPISYEQYF.

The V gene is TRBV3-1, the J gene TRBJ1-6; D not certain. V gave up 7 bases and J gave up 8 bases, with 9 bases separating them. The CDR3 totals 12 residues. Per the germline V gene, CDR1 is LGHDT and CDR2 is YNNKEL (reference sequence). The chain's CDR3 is CASKEEDSPLHF. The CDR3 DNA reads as TGTGCCAGCAAGGAGGAGGATTCACCCCTCCACTTT.

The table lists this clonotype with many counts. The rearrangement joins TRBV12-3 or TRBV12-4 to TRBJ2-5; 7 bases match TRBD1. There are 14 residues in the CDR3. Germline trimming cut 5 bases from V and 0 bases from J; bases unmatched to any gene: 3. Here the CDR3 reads CASSLTGHQETQYF. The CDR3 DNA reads TGTGCCAGCAGTCTGACAGGGCACCAAGAGACCCAGTACTTC.

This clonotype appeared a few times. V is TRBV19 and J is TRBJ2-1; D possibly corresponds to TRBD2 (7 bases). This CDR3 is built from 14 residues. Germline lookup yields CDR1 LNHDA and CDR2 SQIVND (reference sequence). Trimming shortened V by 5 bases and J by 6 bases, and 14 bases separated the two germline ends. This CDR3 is CASSLGGVSNEQFF. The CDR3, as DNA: TGTGCCAGTAGTTTAGGGGGGGTGAGCAATGAGCAGTTCTTC.

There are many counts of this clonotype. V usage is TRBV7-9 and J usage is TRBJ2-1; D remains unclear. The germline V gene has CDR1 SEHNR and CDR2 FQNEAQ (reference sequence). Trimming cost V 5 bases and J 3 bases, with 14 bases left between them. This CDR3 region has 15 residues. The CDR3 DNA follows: TGTGCCAGCAGCACCGGGCCGACCCTCTACAATGAGCAGTTCTTC. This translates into CASSTGPTLYNEQFF.

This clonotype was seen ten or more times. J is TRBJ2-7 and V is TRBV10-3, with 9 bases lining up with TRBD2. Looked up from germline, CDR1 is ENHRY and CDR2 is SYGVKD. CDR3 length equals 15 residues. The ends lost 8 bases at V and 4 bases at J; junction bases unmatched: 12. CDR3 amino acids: CAIGYSGGGGYEQYF. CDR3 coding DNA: TGTGCCATCGGGTATAGCGGGGGTGGCGGGTACGAGCAGTACTTC.

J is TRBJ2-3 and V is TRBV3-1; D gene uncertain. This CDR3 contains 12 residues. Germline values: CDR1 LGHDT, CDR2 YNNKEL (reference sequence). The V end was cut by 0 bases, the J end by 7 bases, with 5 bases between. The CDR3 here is CASSQESNTQYF. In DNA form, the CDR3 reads TGTGCCAGCAGCCAAGAATCAAATACGCAGTATTTT.

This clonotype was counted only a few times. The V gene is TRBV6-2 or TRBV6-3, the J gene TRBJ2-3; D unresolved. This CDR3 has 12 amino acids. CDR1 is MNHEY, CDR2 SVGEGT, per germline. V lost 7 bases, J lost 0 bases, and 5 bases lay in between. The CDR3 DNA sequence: TGTGCCAGCACAACTAGCACAGATACGCAGTATTTT. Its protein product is CASTTSTDTQYF.

The CDR3 sequence is CASTPRGGVQPQHF. CDR3 nucleotides: TGTGCCAGTACCCCTAGGGGGGGGGTTCAGCCCCAGCATTTT. The rearrangement joins TRBV19 to TRBJ1-5; TRBD1 might be the D (6 bases). With 7 bases removed from V and 6 bases from J, the gap between germline ends came to 16 bases. CDR1 is LNHDA, CDR2 SQIVND, per germline (reference sequence). CDR3 length equals 14 residues.

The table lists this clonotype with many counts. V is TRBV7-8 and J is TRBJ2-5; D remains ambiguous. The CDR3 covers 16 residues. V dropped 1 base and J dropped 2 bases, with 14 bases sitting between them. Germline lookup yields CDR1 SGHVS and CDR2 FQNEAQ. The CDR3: CASSLDPTPGQETQYF. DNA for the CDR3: TGTGCCAGCAGCTTAGACCCCACTCCCGGACAAGAGACCCAGTACTTC.

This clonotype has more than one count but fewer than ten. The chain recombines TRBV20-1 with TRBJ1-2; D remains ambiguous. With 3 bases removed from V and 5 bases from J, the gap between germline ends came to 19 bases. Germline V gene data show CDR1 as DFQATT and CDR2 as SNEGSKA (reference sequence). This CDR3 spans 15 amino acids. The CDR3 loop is CSARGGPGSVYGYTF. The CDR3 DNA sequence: TGCAGTGCTAGGGGAGGGCCTGGGAGTGTATATGGCTACACCTTC.

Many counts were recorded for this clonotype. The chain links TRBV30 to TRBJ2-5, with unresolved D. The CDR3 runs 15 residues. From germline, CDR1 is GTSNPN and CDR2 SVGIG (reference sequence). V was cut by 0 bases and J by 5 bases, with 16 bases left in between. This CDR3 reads CAWSVGRKLRETQYF. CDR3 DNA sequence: TGTGCCTGGAGTGTCGGTCGGAAATTGAGGGAGACCCAGTACTTC.

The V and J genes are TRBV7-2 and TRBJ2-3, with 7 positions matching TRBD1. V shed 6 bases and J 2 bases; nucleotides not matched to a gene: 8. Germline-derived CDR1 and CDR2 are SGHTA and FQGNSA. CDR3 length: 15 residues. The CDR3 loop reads CASRTGTLTTDTQYF. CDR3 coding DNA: TGTGCCAGCAGGACAGGGACCCTGACCACAGATACGCAGTATTTT.

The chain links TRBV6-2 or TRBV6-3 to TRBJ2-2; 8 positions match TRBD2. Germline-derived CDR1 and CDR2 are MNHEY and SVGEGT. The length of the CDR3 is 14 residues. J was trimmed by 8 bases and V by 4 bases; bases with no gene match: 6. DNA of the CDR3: TGTGCCAGCAGTTTGGGAGCGGGGGCAGGGGAGCTGTTTTTT. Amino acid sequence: CASSLGAGAGELFF.

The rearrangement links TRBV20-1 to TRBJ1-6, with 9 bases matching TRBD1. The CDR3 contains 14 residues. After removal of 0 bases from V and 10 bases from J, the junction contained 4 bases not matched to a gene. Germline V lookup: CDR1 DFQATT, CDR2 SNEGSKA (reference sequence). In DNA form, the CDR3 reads TGCAGTGCTAGAGAGGGACAGGGAGGGTCACCCCTCCACTTT. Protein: CSAREGQGGSPLHF.

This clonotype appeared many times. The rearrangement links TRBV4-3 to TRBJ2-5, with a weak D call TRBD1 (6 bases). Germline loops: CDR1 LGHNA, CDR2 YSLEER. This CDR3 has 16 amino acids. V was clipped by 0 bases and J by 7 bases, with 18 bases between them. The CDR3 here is CASSQDGKVGAGTQYF. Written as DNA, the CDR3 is TGCGCCAGCAGCCAAGATGGAAAAGTGGGGGCCGGGACCCAGTACTTC.

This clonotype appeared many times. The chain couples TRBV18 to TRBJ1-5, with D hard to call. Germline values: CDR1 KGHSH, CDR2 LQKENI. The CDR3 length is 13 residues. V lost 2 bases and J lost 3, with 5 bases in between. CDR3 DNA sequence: TGTGCCAGCTCACCAGGGATCAATCAGCCCCAGCATTTT. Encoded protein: CASSPGINQPQHF.

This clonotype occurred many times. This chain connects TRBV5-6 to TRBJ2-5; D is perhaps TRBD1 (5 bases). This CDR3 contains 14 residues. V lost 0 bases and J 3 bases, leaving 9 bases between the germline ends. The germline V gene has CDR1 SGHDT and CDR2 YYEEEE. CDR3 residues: CASSLVTGKETQYF. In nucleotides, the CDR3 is TGTGCCAGCAGCTTGGTTACAGGCAAAGAGACCCAGTACTTC.

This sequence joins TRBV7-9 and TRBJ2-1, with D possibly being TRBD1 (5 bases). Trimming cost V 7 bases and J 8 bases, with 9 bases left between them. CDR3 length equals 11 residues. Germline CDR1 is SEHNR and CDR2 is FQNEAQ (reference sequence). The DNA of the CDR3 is TGTGCCAGCACCCCCAGGGATGAGCAGTTCTTC. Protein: CASTPRDEQFF.